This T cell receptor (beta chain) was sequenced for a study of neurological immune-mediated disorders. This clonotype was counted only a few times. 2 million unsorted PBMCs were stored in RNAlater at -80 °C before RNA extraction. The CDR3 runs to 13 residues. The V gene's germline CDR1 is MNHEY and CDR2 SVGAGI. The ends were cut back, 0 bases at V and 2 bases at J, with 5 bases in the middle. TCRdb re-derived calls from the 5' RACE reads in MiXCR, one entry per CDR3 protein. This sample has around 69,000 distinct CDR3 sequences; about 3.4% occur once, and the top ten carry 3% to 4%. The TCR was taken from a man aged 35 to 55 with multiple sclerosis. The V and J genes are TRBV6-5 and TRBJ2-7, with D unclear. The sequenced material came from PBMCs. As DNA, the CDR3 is TGTGCCAGCAGTTACTCTGACCCCTACGAGCAGTACTTC. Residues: CASSYSDPYEQYF.